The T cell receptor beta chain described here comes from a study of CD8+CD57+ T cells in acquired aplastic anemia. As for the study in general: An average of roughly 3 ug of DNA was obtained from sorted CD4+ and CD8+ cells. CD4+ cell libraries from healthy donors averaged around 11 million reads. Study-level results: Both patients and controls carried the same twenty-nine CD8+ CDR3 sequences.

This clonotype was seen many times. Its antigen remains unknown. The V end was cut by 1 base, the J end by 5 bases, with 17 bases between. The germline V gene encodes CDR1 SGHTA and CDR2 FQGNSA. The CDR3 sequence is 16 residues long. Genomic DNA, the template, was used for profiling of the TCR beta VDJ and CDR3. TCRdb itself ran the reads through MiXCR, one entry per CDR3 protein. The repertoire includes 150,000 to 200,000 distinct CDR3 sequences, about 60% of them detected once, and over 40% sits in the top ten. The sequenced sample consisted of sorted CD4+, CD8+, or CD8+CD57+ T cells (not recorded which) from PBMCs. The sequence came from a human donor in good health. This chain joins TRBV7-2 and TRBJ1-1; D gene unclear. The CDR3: CASSLVAGTLATEAFF. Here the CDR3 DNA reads TGTGCCAGCAGCTTAGTAGCAGGTACCTTGGCGACTGAAGCTTTCTTT.